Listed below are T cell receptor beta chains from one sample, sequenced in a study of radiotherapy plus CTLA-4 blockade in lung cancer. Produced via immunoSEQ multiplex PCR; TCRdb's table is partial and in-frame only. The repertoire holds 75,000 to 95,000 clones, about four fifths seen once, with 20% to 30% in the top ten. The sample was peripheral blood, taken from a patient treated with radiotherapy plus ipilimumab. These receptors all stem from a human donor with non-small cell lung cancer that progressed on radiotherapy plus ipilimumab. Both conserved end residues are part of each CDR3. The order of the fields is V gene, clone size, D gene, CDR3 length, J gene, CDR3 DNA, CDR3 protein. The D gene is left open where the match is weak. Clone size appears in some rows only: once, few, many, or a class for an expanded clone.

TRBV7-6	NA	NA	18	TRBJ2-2	TGTGCCAGCAGCCCCCTTGGGGACAGCGGGTCTAACACCGGGGAGCTGTTTTTT	CASSPLGDSGSNTGELFF
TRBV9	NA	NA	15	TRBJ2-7	TGTGCCAGCAGCGTAGGACCCAGAGGTGGCCACGAGCAGTACTTC	CASSVGPRGGHEQYF
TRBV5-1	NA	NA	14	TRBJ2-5	TGCGCCAGCAGCTTTGGAGGGGACCAAGAGACCCAGTACTTC	CASSFGGDQETQYF
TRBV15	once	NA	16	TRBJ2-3	TGTGCCACCAGCAGAGATCGGGGAGGCCTAGGGGATACGCAGTATTTT	CATSRDRGGLGDTQYF
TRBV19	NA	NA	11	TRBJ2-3	TGTGCCAGTGGCATAGGAAATACGCAGTATTTT	CASGIGNTQYF
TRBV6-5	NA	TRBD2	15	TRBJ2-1	TGTGCCAGCAGCCTGAGACTAGCGGAGGCGAATGAGCAGTTCTTC	CASSLRLAEANEQFF
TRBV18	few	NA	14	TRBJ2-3	TGTGCCAGCTCCGTCACAGGGTACACAGATACGCAGTATTTT	CASSVTGYTDTQYF
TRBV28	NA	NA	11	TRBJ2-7	TGTGCCAGCAGCCTAACTGGAGAGAAGTACTTC	CASSLTGEKYF
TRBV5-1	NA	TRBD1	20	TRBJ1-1	TGCGCCAGCAGCTCCAGATCCATCTCCGCGGACAGGGTACTGAACACTGAAGCTTTCTTT	CASSSRSISADRVLNTEAFF
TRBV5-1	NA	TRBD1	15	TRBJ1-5	TGCGCCAGCAGCGCTTCCGGGACAGGCAATCAGCCCCAGCATTTT	CASSASGTGNQPQHF
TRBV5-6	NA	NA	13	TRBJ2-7	TGTGCCAGCAGCTTGGACAGTGCCTACGAGCAGTACTTC	CASSLDSAYEQYF
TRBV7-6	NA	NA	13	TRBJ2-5	TGTGCCAGCAGCCCCGGAGACCAAGAGACCCAGTACTTC	CASSPGDQETQYF
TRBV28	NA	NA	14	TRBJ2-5	TGTGCCAGCAGTTTATGGGAGGGAGGAGAGACCCAGTACTTC	CASSLWEGGETQYF
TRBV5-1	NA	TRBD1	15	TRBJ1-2	TGCGCCAGCAGCTTGGGACAGGGGGCCTTCTATGGCTACACCTTC	CASSLGQGAFYGYTF
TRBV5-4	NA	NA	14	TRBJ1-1	TGTGCCAGCAGCCGGGGGGATTGGAACACTGAAGCTTTCTTT	CASSRGDWNTEAFF
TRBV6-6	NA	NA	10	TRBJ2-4	TGTGCCACCCAGGGAGACTCTGGGTACTTC	CATQGDSGYF
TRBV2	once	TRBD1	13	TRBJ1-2	TGTGCCAGCGCGGGACAGGGGGCGAAGGGCTACACCTTC	CASAGQGAKGYTF
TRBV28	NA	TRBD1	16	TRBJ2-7	TGTGCCAGCAGTCCACTTGTGGGACAGGGTAACTACGAGCAGTACTTC	CASSPLVGQGNYEQYF
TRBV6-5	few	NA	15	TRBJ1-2	TGTGCCAGCAGTTACTCTCACGGGGCCACGGGCGGCTACACCTTC	CASSYSHGATGGYTF
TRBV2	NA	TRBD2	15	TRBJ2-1	TGTGCCAGCAGGGCCCTAGCGGGAATCTACAATGAGCAGTTCTTC	CASRALAGIYNEQFF
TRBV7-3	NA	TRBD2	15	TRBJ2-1	TGTGCCAGCAGCGTGGGACTAGCGGGAGTAAATGAGCAGTTCTTC	CASSVGLAGVNEQFF
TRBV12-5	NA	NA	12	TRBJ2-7	TGTGCTAGTGGTACTGACAGTGGCGAGCAGTACTTC	CASGTDSGEQYF
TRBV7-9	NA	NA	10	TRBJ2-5	TGTGCCCCCCCGGAAGAGACCCAGTACTTC	CAPPEETQYF
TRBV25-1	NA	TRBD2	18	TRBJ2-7	TGTGCCAGCAGTGAGTCGCCGGGGACTAGTATTAGCTCCTACGAGCAGTACTTC	CASSESPGTSISSYEQYF
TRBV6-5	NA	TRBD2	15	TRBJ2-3	TGTGCCAGCAGCCGGACTAGCGGGAACACAGATACGCAGTATTTT	CASSRTSGNTDTQYF
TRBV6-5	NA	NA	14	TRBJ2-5	TGTGCCAGCAGTGTGGAAGTGGGGCAAGAGACCCAGTACTTC	CASSVEVGQETQYF
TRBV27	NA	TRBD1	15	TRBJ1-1	TGTGCCAGCAGTCCTCGGGACAGTTCGAACACTGAAGCTTTCTTT	CASSPRDSSNTEAFF
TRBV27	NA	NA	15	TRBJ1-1	TGTGCCAGCAGTACCCGCTCGCAGGCGGCCACTGAAGCTTTCTTT	CASSTRSQAATEAFF